These T cell receptor beta chains were read from a single sample in a study of OX40 agonist ivuxolimab in advanced cancers. Only in-frame clones appear in the TCRdb table, and some are missing; sequencing was by immunoSEQ multiplex PCR. The data show 100,000 to 150,000 clones, 93% seen once. The sequenced sample was CD4+ or CD8+ T cells sorted from blood, obtained in a trial of the OX40 agonist ivuxolimab. The receptors stem from an adult with an advanced solid tumor such as melanoma, head and neck, liver or kidney cancer. Both conserved end residues are part of each CDR3. Each record gives: clone size, V gene, J gene, D gene, CDR3 DNA, CDR3 protein. The D gene is left open where the match is weak. Size is stated for part of the rows, as once, few or many counts, or as a class when the clone is expanded.

.	TRBV5-4	TRBJ2-7	.	TGTGCCAGCAGCTTGGCGATGGGGCAGACCTACGAGCAGTACTTC	CASSLAMGQTYEQYF
once	TRBV9	TRBJ2-5	.	TGTGCCAGCAGCGTACGGGGCCTGGAGACCCAGTACTTC	CASSVRGLETQYF
.	TRBV19	TRBJ2-1	TRBD2	TGTGCCAGTAGCCAAGGGACTAGCGGTAACAATGAGCAGTTCTTC	CASSQGTSGNNEQFF
.	TRBV9	TRBJ1-6	TRBD1	TGTGCCAGCAGCGCGGTACGGACAGGGGCCTTGTCACCCCTCCACTTT	CASSAVRTGALSPLHF
once	TRBV18	TRBJ2-2	.	TGTGCCAGCTCACCATTGCAGGGGACCGGGGAGCTGTTTTTT	CASSPLQGTGELFF
.	TRBV7-9	TRBJ2-2	TRBD2	TGTGCCAGCAGCTTATCCCTAGCGGACACCGGGGAGCTGTTTTTT	CASSLSLADTGELFF
.	TRBV6-1	TRBJ2-2	.	TGTGCCAGCACAAGGGCCGGGGAGCTGTTTTTT	CASTRAGELFF
.	TRBV5-5	TRBJ1-1	.	TGTGCCAGCAGCTTGATCGAGAGTAAGAACACTGAAGCTTTCTTT	CASSLIESKNTEAFF
.	TRBV7-9	TRBJ2-7	.	TGTGCCAGCAGCTTACGGGGGACGGATACCTACGAGCAGTACTTC	CASSLRGTDTYEQYF
.	TRBV27	TRBJ2-3	TRBD2	TGTGCCAGCAGTTTAAGGGTACTAGCGGGGGGAGCAGATACGCAGTATTTT	CASSLRVLAGGADTQYF
.	TRBV18	TRBJ2-7	.	TGTGCCAGCTCACCGGGCAGGGGCTACGAGCAGTACTTC	CASSPGRGYEQYF
.	TRBV7-9	TRBJ1-2	.	TGTGCCAGCAGCTTAGCCAGCAATTGGTATGGCTACACCTTC	CASSLASNWYGYTF
.	TRBV11-2	TRBJ1-2	.	TGTGCCAGCAGTCCGACACAGGGAGATGGCTACACCTTC	CASSPTQGDGYTF
.	TRBV7-2	TRBJ2-7	TRBD2	TGTGCCAGCAGCATTAGCGGGGGGGTCGCCGAGCAGTACTTC	CASSISGGVAEQYF
.	TRBV2	TRBJ1-1	.	TGTGCCAGCAGTGAAGTGGGCACTGAAGCTTTCTTT	CASSEVGTEAFF
once	TRBV19	TRBJ1-4	.	TGTGCCAGTAGTTCGCGACCTAACACGAATGAAAAACTGTTTTTT	CASSSRPNTNEKLFF
.	TRBV28	TRBJ2-1	.	TGTGCCAGCAGTTTACTATCGGGCAGAGTCTACAATGAGCAGTTCTTC	CASSLLSGRVYNEQFF
.	TRBV28	TRBJ2-3	.	TGTGCCAGCACCCCATATGCAGGACTACACACAGATACGCAGTATTTT	CASTPYAGLHTDTQYF
few	TRBV6-5	TRBJ1-3	.	TGTGCCAGCACTAAGGGGGGTTCTGGAAACACCATATATTTT	CASTKGGSGNTIYF
.	TRBV2	TRBJ1-1	.	TGTGCCACCACGGGACACCTGAACACTGAAGCTTTCTTT	CATTGHLNTEAFF
.	TRBV4-2	TRBJ2-7	.	TGTGCCAGCAGCCAAGACTCAGACAGACCCTACGAGCAGTACTTC	CASSQDSDRPYEQYF
.	TRBV7-2	TRBJ2-5	TRBD2	TGTGCCAGCAGCTTAGGGGCGGGAGGGGGGCAAGAGACCCAGTACTTC	CASSLGAGGGQETQYF
.	TRBV19	TRBJ1-3	.	TGTGCCAGTAAGCTCAGCCCTGGAAACACCATATATTTT	CASKLSPGNTIYF
.	TRBV28	TRBJ1-4	.	TGTGCCAGCAGAATCCCTCCTCCGACGCTGGATGAAAAACTGTTTTTT	CASRIPPPTLDEKLFF
.	TRBV2	TRBJ1-5	.	TGTGCCAGCAGTGACGTAGGCAGGTCTCAGCCCCAGCATTTT	CASSDVGRSQPQHF
once	TRBV19	TRBJ1-4	TRBD1	TGTGCCAGTAGTAAGGACAGGGAAAATGAAAAACTGTTTTTT	CASSKDRENEKLFF
few	TRBV19	TRBJ2-1	.	TGTGCCAGTAGTATATGGGACAATGAGCAGTTCTTC	CASSIWDNEQFF
.	TRBV9	TRBJ2-7	.	TGTGCCAGCAGCGTAGGAGGGGGAACTACCTACGAGCAGTACTTC	CASSVGGGTTYEQYF
.	TRBV5-1	TRBJ2-5	TRBD2	TGCGCCAGCAGCTTGTGGAGCGGGGGAGGGGAGACCCAGTACTTC	CASSLWSGGGETQYF
.	TRBV9	TRBJ1-2	.	TGTGCCGATGGGGTTGACGGCTACACCTTC	CADGVDGYTF
.	TRBV19	TRBJ2-7	TRBD1	TGTGCCAGTAACCAGGGGGCTGAAGGGCCCTACGAGCAGTACTTC	CASNQGAEGPYEQYF
.	TRBV19	TRBJ2-3	.	TGTGCCAGTAGTATAGCTACTGGGGGCACACGGGCAGATACGCAGTATTTT	CASSIATGGTRADTQYF
.	TRBV7-2	TRBJ1-5	.	TGTGCCAGCAGCTTAAGGAGATCCTTGGGTCAGCCCCAGCATTTT	CASSLRRSLGQPQHF
.	TRBV11-3	TRBJ2-1	TRBD2	TGTGCCAGCAGCTCCGGGACTAGCGGGAGAGGGTTTTACAATGAGCAGTTCTTC	CASSSGTSGRGFYNEQFF
.	TRBV6-1	TRBJ2-3	TRBD1	TGTGCCAGCAGTGAAGCCCTAGGACAGGCCACAGATACGCAGTATTTT	CASSEALGQATDTQYF
.	TRBV6-5	TRBJ1-4	TRBD1	TGTGCCAGCAGTTACTCCAGGGGGTTTAATGAAAAACTGTTTTTT	CASSYSRGFNEKLFF
.	TRBV10-1	TRBJ2-1	TRBD1	TGCGCCAGTCTCCGGGACAGGGAGAACAATGAGCAGTTCTTC	CASLRDRENNEQFF
.	TRBV28	TRBJ2-1	TRBD2	TGTGCCAGCAGCCCGACTAGCGGGAGGGTTCTGAGTCACAATGAGCAGTTCTTC	CASSPTSGRVLSHNEQFF
.	TRBV6-1	TRBJ1-2	.	TGTGCCTCCGGAACAGGGAATGGCCTGGGCTACACCTTC	CASGTGNGLGYTF
.	TRBV11-3	TRBJ2-3	.	TGTGCCAGCAGCAAATCCGGCAGCCACAGCACAGATACGCAGTATTTT	CASSKSGSHSTDTQYF
.	TRBV5-1	TRBJ2-1	TRBD2	TGCGCCAGCAGCTTCGAGGTTCGGGGGGACGGTGAGCAGTTCTTC	CASSFEVRGDGEQFF
.	TRBV5-4	TRBJ1-1	.	TGTGCCAGCAGCTTGGCGGACGGAATGAACACTGAAGCTTTCTTT	CASSLADGMNTEAFF
.	TRBV5-1	TRBJ1-2	.	TGCGCCAGCAGCTTGGGGTCGGGACTTAACTATGGCTACACCTTC	CASSLGSGLNYGYTF
.	TRBV5-5	TRBJ1-4	.	TGTGCCAGCAGCTTGAGGGGGGATTACGGTAATGAAAAACTGTTTTTT	CASSLRGDYGNEKLFF
.	TRBV28	TRBJ2-2	.	TGTGCCAGCAGTCCCCCCGCGGGGAACACCGGGGAGCTGTTTTTT	CASSPPAGNTGELFF
.	TRBV21-1	TRBJ1-4	.	TGTGCCAGCAGCAAAATATGTGGAGAGCCCGATGAAAAACTGTTTTTT	CASSKICGEPDEKLFF
.	TRBV11-1	TRBJ2-1	TRBD2	TGTGCCAGCAGCCCCGAACTAGCGAGAGGCTACAATGAGCAGTTCTTC	CASSPELARGYNEQFF
.	TRBV7-2	TRBJ2-7	TRBD1	TGTGCCAGCAGCTGGGACAGGGGCTCCTACGAGCAGTACTTC	CASSWDRGSYEQYF
.	TRBV4-3	TRBJ2-7	TRBD2	TGCGCCAGCAGCCAAGGCCGGGGGGGGCGGGAGCAGTACTTC	CASSQGRGGREQYF
.	TRBV7-2	TRBJ2-1	TRBD2	TGTGCCAGCAGCCAGGGCAGCGGGAGGGCCGTTGAGCAGTTCTTC	CASSQGSGRAVEQFF